These T cell receptor beta chains were read from a single sample in a study of blood T cell repertoires in COVID-19. Generated by immunoSEQ multiplex PCR, the TCRdb table keeps only in-frame clones and is missing some. The sample consists of over 200,000 clones, 91% of them appearing once. Sequencing used PBMCs or T cells enriched from blood (not recorded which). These receptors came from a human donor in a cohort exposed to, infected with or recovered from COVID-19 (not recorded which). The donor label of this sample is uncertain. CDR3s include the opening cysteine and the closing phenylalanine or tryptophan.

cdr3_length: 13; j_call: TRBJ1-2; v_call: TRBV29-1; cdr3_aa: CSVPGQGNYGYTF
cdr3_length: 14; j_call: TRBJ1-1; v_call: TRBV27; cdr3_aa: CASSFRGVNTEAFF
cdr3_length: 11; j_call: TRBJ2-1; v_call: TRBV6-5; cdr3_aa: CASSTGNEQFF
cdr3_length: 15; j_call: TRBJ1-6; v_call: TRBV25-1; cdr3_aa: CASSGRTGGYSPLHF
cdr3_length: 15; j_call: TRBJ2-2; v_call: TRBV5-1; cdr3_aa: CASSLVDSSTGELFF
cdr3_length: 16; j_call: TRBJ2-2; v_call: TRBV7-3; cdr3_aa: CASSWTGTGGGGELFF
cdr3_length: 16; j_call: TRBJ2-7; v_call: TRBV9; cdr3_aa: CASSEGSGGMSYEQYF
cdr3_length: 14; j_call: TRBJ1-4; v_call: TRBV14; cdr3_aa: CASSLWTGNEKLFF
cdr3_length: 15; j_call: TRBJ2-3; v_call: TRBV19; cdr3_aa: CASSHPGTVGNTQYF
cdr3_length: 14; j_call: TRBJ1-2; v_call: TRBV6-5; cdr3_aa: CASSQDSPLYGYTF
cdr3_length: 14; j_call: TRBJ1-1; v_call: TRBV10-3; cdr3_aa: CAIRKQGEGTEAFF
cdr3_length: 14; j_call: TRBJ1-2; v_call: TRBV28; cdr3_aa: CASRRPGQGSGYTF
cdr3_length: 14; j_call: TRBJ2-7; v_call: TRBV19; cdr3_aa: CASRPGQGAHEQYF
cdr3_length: 14; j_call: TRBJ1-5; v_call: TRBV2; cdr3_aa: CASSETGLNQPQHF
cdr3_length: 15; j_call: TRBJ2-7; v_call: TRBV7-9; cdr3_aa: CASREGGTPSYEQYF
cdr3_length: 14; j_call: TRBJ2-1; v_call: TRBV19; cdr3_aa: CASSPGQSFNEQFF
cdr3_length: 14; j_call: TRBJ1-4; v_call: TRBV11-1; cdr3_aa: CASSRDRGNEKLFF
cdr3_length: 13; j_call: TRBJ1-5; v_call: TRBV27; cdr3_aa: CASSLSGNQPQHF
cdr3_length: 10; j_call: TRBJ1-2; v_call: TRBV20-1; cdr3_aa: CSAEGGGYTF
cdr3_length: 15; j_call: TRBJ2-3; v_call: TRBV5-5; cdr3_aa: CASSPPPGAKDTQYF
cdr3_length: 12; j_call: TRBJ2-1; v_call: TRBV29-1; cdr3_aa: CSVERGGNEQFF
cdr3_length: 13; j_call: TRBJ1-1; v_call: TRBV6-5; cdr3_aa: CASRTGGRSEAFF
cdr3_length: 16; j_call: TRBJ1-1; v_call: TRBV5-4; cdr3_aa: CASSLPTGAGNTEAFF
cdr3_length: 14; j_call: TRBJ2-7; v_call: TRBV13; cdr3_aa: CASRGRGRAYEQYF
cdr3_length: 16; j_call: TRBJ2-5; v_call: TRBV3-1/TRBV3-2; cdr3_aa: CASSQGGQTLQETQYF
cdr3_length: 13; j_call: TRBJ2-5; v_call: TRBV12-3/TRBV12-4; cdr3_aa: CASSPQTKETQYF
cdr3_length: 14; j_call: TRBJ1-2; v_call: TRBV18; cdr3_aa: CASSKTGTLYGYTF
cdr3_length: 14; j_call: TRBJ1-2; v_call: TRBV7-3; cdr3_aa: CASSLSDEGDGYTF
cdr3_length: 15; j_call: TRBJ1-1; v_call: TRBV4-2; cdr3_aa: CASSQPAGVHTEAFF
cdr3_length: 17; j_call: TRBJ1-1; v_call: TRBV3-1/TRBV3-2; cdr3_aa: CASSLRTGNIRNTEAFF
cdr3_length: 16; j_call: TRBJ1-1; v_call: TRBV4-3; cdr3_aa: CASSQDRKQMNTEAFF
cdr3_length: 12; j_call: TRBJ1-1; v_call: TRBV29-1; cdr3_aa: CSVRDWNTEAFF
cdr3_length: 15; j_call: TRBJ1-6; v_call: TRBV11-3; cdr3_aa: CASSLETGMNSPLHF
cdr3_length: 15; j_call: TRBJ2-2; v_call: TRBV6-5; cdr3_aa: CASSQGAWDSGELFF
cdr3_length: 14; j_call: TRBJ1-4; v_call: TRBV27; cdr3_aa: CASSRNAGNEKLFF
cdr3_length: 16; j_call: TRBJ1-2; v_call: TRBV14; cdr3_aa: CASSQIKGPSGGGYTF
cdr3_length: 12; j_call: TRBJ2-3; v_call: TRBV3-1/TRBV3-2; cdr3_aa: CASSHNTDTQYF
cdr3_length: 16; j_call: TRBJ2-4; v_call: TRBV7-9; cdr3_aa: CASSLGGSGGKNIQYF
cdr3_length: 11; j_call: TRBJ1-1; v_call: TRBV25-1; cdr3_aa: CASSRGAEAFF
cdr3_length: 14; j_call: TRBJ2-5; v_call: TRBV3-1/TRBV3-2; cdr3_aa: CASSQDQVRETQYF
cdr3_length: 17; j_call: TRBJ1-4; v_call: TRBV18; cdr3_aa: CASSTGTALATNEKLFF
cdr3_length: 14; j_call: TRBJ1-6; v_call: TRBV7-6; cdr3_aa: CASSLDPGNSPLHF
cdr3_length: 17; j_call: TRBJ2-5; v_call: TRBV5-8; cdr3_aa: CASSFGTDSGGQETQYF
cdr3_length: 11; j_call: TRBJ2-1; v_call: TRBV5-6; cdr3_aa: CASTRGAEQFF
cdr3_length: 13; j_call: TRBJ1-2; v_call: TRBV6-5; cdr3_aa: CASSYAGGYGYTF
cdr3_length: 13; j_call: TRBJ2-1; v_call: TRBV6-6; cdr3_aa: CASRPDSRGEQFF
cdr3_length: 14; j_call: TRBJ1-4; v_call: TRBV7-9; cdr3_aa: CASSLNTGNEKLFF
cdr3_length: 13; j_call: TRBJ1-5; v_call: TRBV30; cdr3_aa: CAWSTGGGQPQHF
cdr3_length: 14; j_call: TRBJ1-5; v_call: TRBV7-2; cdr3_aa: CASSLNRYNQPQHF
cdr3_length: 13; j_call: TRBJ1-2; v_call: TRBV24-1; cdr3_aa: CATSETGGGGYTF
cdr3_length: 16; j_call: TRBJ2-5; v_call: TRBV7-2; cdr3_aa: CASSLDGGGASETQYF
cdr3_length: 14; j_call: TRBJ1-2; v_call: TRBV2; cdr3_aa: CASSPDTTPYGYTF
cdr3_length: 14; j_call: TRBJ1-2; v_call: TRBV19; cdr3_aa: CASSIRTPEGGYTF
cdr3_length: 15; j_call: TRBJ2-1; v_call: TRBV4-1; cdr3_aa: CASSTGTSSFNEQFF
cdr3_length: 15; j_call: TRBJ2-3; v_call: TRBV7-9; cdr3_aa: CASSVGQGPTDTQYF
cdr3_length: 14; j_call: TRBJ1-6; v_call: TRBV11-1; cdr3_aa: CASSNRLADSPLHF
cdr3_length: 15; j_call: TRBJ2-1; v_call: TRBV27; cdr3_aa: CASRTRGGSDNEQFF
cdr3_length: 15; j_call: TRBJ2-3; v_call: TRBV9; cdr3_aa: CASSVVWHAADTQYF
cdr3_length: 14; j_call: TRBJ2-7; v_call: TRBV13; cdr3_aa: CASSTYRLAYEQYF